The 17 T cell receptor beta chains below come from one sample, sequenced in a study of beta chain features in type 1 diabetes. General study findings and limits: Among patients with Type 1 diabetes, TCRB CDR3s were moderately but significantly shorter in every one of the four CD4+ subsets.

These receptors' targets are unknown. The isolated RNA, all of it, was reverse transcribed, so expressed TCRB transcripts were what got sequenced. The protocol was immunoSEQ multiplex PCR, while the TCRdb copy is restricted to in-frame clones and leaves out a portion. The sample shows about 660,000 clones, around 15% of them seen only once. Specimen: naive CD4+ T cells from blood. Source of these receptors: a man aged 18 to 29 with type 1 diabetes.

J is TRBJ2-4 and V is TRBV29-1, with D perhaps TRBD2 (5 bases). This CDR3 is built from 13 residues. Trimming removed 4 bases from V and 0 bases from J, with 7 bases in between. CDR1 SQVTM and CDR2 ANQGSEA come from the germline V gene. CDR3 loop: CSVGELAKNIQYF. The CDR3 nucleotides are TGCAGCGTTGGGGAGTTAGCCAAAAACATTCAGTACTTC.

This clone was counted only a few times. V usage is TRBV7-9 and J usage is TRBJ1-6; no clear D gene. V dropped 5 bases and J dropped 10 bases, with 21 bases sitting between them. This CDR3 contains 16 residues. CDR1 is SEHNR, CDR2 FQNEAQ, per germline (reference sequence). CDR3 nucleotide sequence: TGTGCCAGCAGCCGTCCTGGCGTCAGGCGAGAATCACCCCTCCACTTT. Its translation: CASSRPGVRRESPLHF.

This clone has a handful of counts. This chain links TRBV25-1 with TRBJ2-1; D unresolved. CDR1 MGHDK and CDR2 SYGVNS come from the germline V gene. The length of the CDR3 is 15 residues. V dropped 6 bases and J dropped 0 bases, with 12 bases sitting between them. CDR3 DNA sequence: TGTGCCAGCAGAGACCCCTACGGCTCCTACAATGAGCAGTTCTTC. This codes for CASRDPYGSYNEQFF.

The chain couples TRBV5-1 to TRBJ2-7; weak D call: TRBD2 (6 bases). V was shortened by 4 bases and J by 3 bases, with 14 bases between the two germline ends. Germline V gene data show CDR1 as SGHRS and CDR2 as YFSETQ. CDR3 length equals 14 residues. In DNA form, the CDR3 reads TGCGCCAGCAGCACAACCTTGGGGGGCTACGAGCAGTACTTC. Translated: CASSTTLGGYEQYF.

This clone came up a few times. The chain uses TRBV7-6 and TRBJ2-5; possible D gene TRBD1, 6 bases. Germline CDR1 SGHVS, CDR2 FNYEAQ. The CDR3 extends over 12 amino acids. V was trimmed by 6 bases and J by 5 bases, leaving 10 bases between them. CDR3 loop: CASSQGQETQYF. The DNA for the CDR3 is TGTGCCAGCAGTCAGGGGCAGGAGACCCAGTACTTC.

The CDR3 DNA reads TGTGCCAGCAGCTTTGGAAGGAGGGAGGCCCGGGGGACCCAGTACTTC. Protein product: CASSFGRREARGTQYF. V usage is TRBV7-2 and J usage is TRBJ2-5; TRBD2 might be the D (6 bases). V was clipped by 3 bases and J by 7 bases, with 21 bases between them. The CDR3 is made up of 16 amino acids. The germline V gene encodes CDR1 SGHTA and CDR2 FQGNSA. The variable domain in full, with the rest retrieved from reference TRBV7-2 and TRBJ2-5, is GAGVSQSPSNKVTEKGKDVELRCDPISGHTALYWYRQSLGQGLEFLIYFQGNSAPDKSGLPSDRFSAERTGGSVSTLTIQRTQQEDSAVYLCASSFGRREARGTQYFGPGTRLLVL.

The V gene is TRBV7-9, the J gene TRBJ1-4; tentatively, D is TRBD1 (5 bases). V was shortened by 4 bases and J by 4 bases, with 10 bases between the two germline ends. The CDR3 has 14 amino acids. Germline-derived CDR1 and CDR2 are SEHNR and FQNEAQ (reference sequence). The CDR3 bases are TGTGCCAGCAGCTCAAGGGGCAGTAATGAAAAACTGTTTTTT. It yields the protein CASSSRGSNEKLFF.

This clone was observed a few times. CDR3: CASSQGQGPEKLFF. The CDR3 nucleotides are TGTGCCAGCAGCCAGGGACAGGGACCGGAAAAACTGTTTTTT. The chain joins TRBV5-4 to TRBJ1-4, with TRBD1 identical over 9 bases. CDR1 SGHNT and CDR2 YYREEE come from the germline V gene (reference sequence). V trimming: 4 bases; J trimming: 8 bases; junction bases outside the gene matches: 6. The CDR3 runs to 14 residues. Drawing the rest from reference TRBV5-4 and TRBJ1-4, the complete variable domain is ETGVTQSPTHLIKTRGQQVTLRCSSQSGHNTVSWYQQALGQGPQFIFQYYREEENGRGNFPPRFSGLQFPNYSSELNVNALELDDSALYLCASSQGQGPEKLFFGSGTQLSVL.

This chain's CDR3 is CASSPGQGFGKNIQYF. DNA of the CDR3: TGTGCCAGCAGTCCGGGACAGGGCTTCGGCAAAAACATTCAGTACTTC. This rearrangement joins TRBV27 to TRBJ2-4, with 9 positions matching TRBD1. Germline V gene sequence: CDR1 MNHEY, CDR2 SMNVEV (reference sequence). This CDR3 region has 16 residues. With V trimmed by 5 bases and J by 3 bases, 8 bases remained unmatched.

This clone has a handful of counts. The chain joins TRBV2 to TRBJ2-5; weak D call: TRBD2 (5 bases). The CDR3 length is 13 residues. V dropped 4 bases and J dropped 5 bases, with 11 bases sitting between them. Germline V gene sequence: CDR1 SNHLY, CDR2 FYNNEI. CDR3 bases: TGTGCCAGCAGTGGGGAGCGTAAGGAGACCCAGTACTTC. This gives the protein CASSGERKETQYF.

The sample holds a few counts of this clone. This sequence joins TRBV2 and TRBJ1-1, with a possible D match to TRBD1 (6 bases). The germline gives CDR1 SNHLY, CDR2 FYNNEI. The CDR3 extends over 14 amino acids. Between the trimmed V and J ends, which lost 6 bases and 5 bases, there was a span of 16 bases. CDR3: CASRGAGGWTEAFF. CDR3 sequence (DNA): TGTGCCAGCAGGGGAGCGGGGGGCTGGACTGAAGCTTTCTTT. Full variable domain (outside the CDR3, taken from reference TRBV2 and TRBJ1-1): EPEVTQTPSHQVTQMGQEVILRCVPISNHLYFYWYRQILGQKVEFLVSFYNNEISEKSEIFDDQFSVERPDGSNFTLKIRSTKLEDSAMYFCASRGAGGWTEAFFGQGTRLTVV.

This clone appeared a few times. The chain links TRBV7-9 to TRBJ2-1, with 10 bases identical to TRBD2. Per germline, CDR1 SEHNR and CDR2 FQNEAQ (reference sequence). This CDR3 region has 17 residues. The junction had 12 bases not matched to a gene; V was cut back by 5 bases and J by 5 bases. CDR3 bases: TGTGCCAGCAGCGCTGGGATGGGAGGACTAGCGGACAATGAGCAGTTCTTC. This translates into CASSAGMGGLADNEQFF. The entire variable domain, with the rest obtained from reference TRBV7-9 and TRBJ2-1, is as follows: DTGVSQNPRHKITKRGQNVTFRCDPISEHNRLYWYRQTLGQGPEFLTYFQNEAQLEKSRLLSDRFSAERPKGSFSTLEIQRTEQGDSAMYLCASSAGMGGLADNEQFFGPGTRLTVL.

This clone has just a few counts. The rearrangement links TRBV23-1 to TRBJ2-7; D gene uncertain. TRBV23-1 is filed as an ORF, its function uncertain. Trimming took off 2 bases at V and 2 bases at J, with 4 bases between the two ends. CDR3 length equals 12 residues. The CDR3: CASSQRPYEQYF. The CDR3 nucleotides read TGCGCCAGCAGTCAAAGGCCCTACGAGCAGTACTTC.

This clone turned up a few times. This chain links TRBV19 with TRBJ2-3, with D possibly being TRBD1 or TRBD2 (5 bases each). Germline lookup yields CDR1 LNHDA and CDR2 SQIVND (reference sequence). V lost 4 bases to trimming and J lost 7 bases, with 9 bases between them. This CDR3 has 12 amino acids. The CDR3 DNA reads TGTGCCAGTAGTACCGGGACCCATACGCAGTATTTT. Translated: CASSTGTHTQYF.

The rearrangement links TRBV10-3 to TRBJ2-3, with 10 bases lining up with TRBD2. The germline V gene has CDR1 ENHRY and CDR2 SYGVKD. J was trimmed by 2 bases and V by 6 bases; bases with no gene match: 8. This CDR3 has 16 residues. CDR3 DNA sequence: TGTGCCATCAGGGATCCAGCGGGAGGGTACACAGATACGCAGTATTTT. It yields the protein CAIRDPAGGYTDTQYF.

The chain carries TRBV5-1 and TRBJ2-5, with 7 bases that match TRBD2. The CDR3 runs to 15 residues. The junction had 10 bases not matched to a gene; V was cut back by 6 bases and J by 2 bases. CDR1 and CDR2 (germline): SGHRS, YFSETQ. This chain's CDR3 is CASTIGAGRQETQYF. CDR3 coding DNA: TGCGCCAGCACCATTGGAGCGGGGCGGCAAGAGACCCAGTACTTC. The full variable domain, rest sourced from reference TRBV5-1 and TRBJ2-5, is KAGVTQTPRYLIKTRGQQVTLSCSPISGHRSVSWYQQTPGQGLQFLFEYFSETQRNKGNFPGRFSGRQFSNSRSEMNVSTLELGDSALYLCASTIGAGRQETQYFGPGTRLLVL.

This clone has more than one count but fewer than ten. The V gene is TRBV30, the J gene TRBJ1-5; unclear D gene. The V end was cut by 2 bases, the J end by 2 bases, with 7 bases between. The length of the CDR3 is 13 residues. Germline V gene data show CDR1 as GTSNPN and CDR2 as SVGIG (reference sequence). CDR3 residues: CAWSITGNQPQHF. CDR3 nucleotide sequence: TGTGCCTGGAGTATAACGGGCAATCAGCCCCAGCATTTT.